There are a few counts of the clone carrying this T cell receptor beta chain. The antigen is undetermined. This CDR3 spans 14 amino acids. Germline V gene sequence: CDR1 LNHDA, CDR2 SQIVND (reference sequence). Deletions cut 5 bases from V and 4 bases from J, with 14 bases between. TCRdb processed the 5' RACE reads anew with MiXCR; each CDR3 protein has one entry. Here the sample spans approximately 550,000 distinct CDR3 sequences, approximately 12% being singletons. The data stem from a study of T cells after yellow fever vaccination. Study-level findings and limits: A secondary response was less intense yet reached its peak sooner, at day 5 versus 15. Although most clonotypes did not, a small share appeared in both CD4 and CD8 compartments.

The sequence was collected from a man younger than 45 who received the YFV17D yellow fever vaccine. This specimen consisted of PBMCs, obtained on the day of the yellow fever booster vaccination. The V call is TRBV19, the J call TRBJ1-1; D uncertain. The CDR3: CASSVRPRSTEAFF. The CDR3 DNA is TGTGCCAGTAGTGTCCGTCCTAGGAGCACTGAAGCTTTCTTT.